This is a list of T cell receptor beta chains from one sample in a study of cytomegalovirus exposure and HLA in healthy donors. TCRdb's copy holds only in-frame clones and misses some; the assay was immunoSEQ multiplex PCR. The sample has approximately 150,000 clones; more than 75% are singletons. Sequencing was carried out using PBMCs. These receptors all stem from a woman under 30 in good health and CMV-seropositive. The CDR3 runs from the conserved cysteine through the conserved F or W. The order of the fields is V gene, clone size, D gene, J gene, CDR3 protein, CDR3 DNA. The D gene is left open where the match is weak. Rows may omit the clone size; those that give it use once, few, many or a size class.

v_gene: TRBV6-5; abundance: NA; d_gene: NA; j_gene: TRBJ2-1; CDR3aa: CASSGTMRNEQFF; CDR3nt: TGTGCCAGCAGCGGGACAATGCGCAATGAGCAGTTCTTC
v_gene: TRBV6-6; abundance: NA; d_gene: NA; j_gene: TRBJ1-6; CDR3aa: CASSYSQGPLHF; CDR3nt: TGTGCCAGCAGTTATTCTCAGGGTCCCCTCCACTTT
v_gene: TRBV11-2; abundance: NA; d_gene: TRBD1; j_gene: TRBJ2-3; CDR3aa: CASSLGDRQIDTQYF; CDR3nt: TGTGCCAGCAGCTTAGGGGACAGGCAAATAGATACGCAGTATTTT
v_gene: TRBV4-3; abundance: NA; d_gene: NA; j_gene: TRBJ1-1; CDR3aa: CASSQTPNTEAFF; CDR3nt: TGCGCCAGCAGCCAAACACCGAACACTGAAGCTTTCTTT
v_gene: TRBV7-2; abundance: NA; d_gene: NA; j_gene: TRBJ1-1; CDR3aa: CASSLGPLSTEAFF; CDR3nt: TGTGCCAGCAGCTTAGGCCCACTATCCACTGAAGCTTTCTTT
v_gene: TRBV7-8; abundance: NA; d_gene: TRBD2; j_gene: TRBJ2-2; CDR3aa: CASSLALAGGPSGELFF; CDR3nt: TGTGCCAGCAGCTTAGCGTTAGCGGGGGGGCCTAGCGGGGAGCTGTTTTTT
v_gene: TRBV6-5; abundance: NA; d_gene: TRBD1; j_gene: TRBJ2-7; CDR3aa: CASSIRDRGYEQYF; CDR3nt: TGTGCCAGCAGCATCAGGGACAGAGGTTACGAGCAGTACTTC
v_gene: TRBV9; abundance: NA; d_gene: TRBD2; j_gene: TRBJ2-1; CDR3aa: CASSVLAGGQSYNEQFF; CDR3nt: TGTGCCAGCAGCGTATTGGCGGGGGGACAATCCTACAATGAGCAGTTCTTC
v_gene: TRBV27; abundance: NA; d_gene: NA; j_gene: TRBJ2-1; CDR3aa: CASSQSGLGSSYNEQFF; CDR3nt: TGTGCCAGCAGCCAGAGTGGACTGGGAAGCTCCTACAATGAGCAGTTCTTC
v_gene: TRBV27; abundance: NA; d_gene: NA; j_gene: TRBJ2-7; CDR3aa: CASSLGGSHYEQYF; CDR3nt: TGTGCCAGCAGTTTAGGGGGGTCCCACTACGAGCAGTACTTC
v_gene: TRBV5-8; abundance: NA; d_gene: TRBD1; j_gene: TRBJ1-2; CDR3aa: CASSLQGADYGYTF; CDR3nt: TGTGCCAGCAGCTTACAGGGGGCGGACTATGGCTACACCTTC
v_gene: TRBV5-6; abundance: NA; d_gene: TRBD2; j_gene: TRBJ2-5; CDR3aa: CASSSTSGQETQYF; CDR3nt: TGTGCCAGCAGCTCGACTAGCGGCCAAGAGACCCAGTACTTC
v_gene: TRBV4-1; abundance: once; d_gene: NA; j_gene: TRBJ2-1; CDR3aa: CASSHSGTRHNEQFF; CDR3nt: TGCGCCAGCAGCCATTCCGGGACACGGCACAATGAGCAGTTCTTC
v_gene: TRBV5-6; abundance: NA; d_gene: TRBD2; j_gene: TRBJ2-4; CDR3aa: CASTLAGPKNIQYF; CDR3nt: TGTGCCAGCACTCTAGCGGGGCCCAAAAACATTCAGTACTTC
v_gene: TRBV10-1; abundance: NA; d_gene: TRBD1; j_gene: TRBJ2-4; CDR3aa: CASSPGTAGNIQYF; CDR3nt: TGCGCCAGCAGCCCTGGGACAGCCGGAAACATTCAGTACTTC
v_gene: TRBV6-1; abundance: NA; d_gene: NA; j_gene: TRBJ1-3; CDR3aa: CASSEAQPGGNTIYF; CDR3nt: TGTGCCAGCAGTGAAGCGCAGCCGGGGGGAAACACCATATATTTT
v_gene: TRBV9; abundance: NA; d_gene: NA; j_gene: TRBJ1-2; CDR3aa: CASSVDTGNYGYTF; CDR3nt: TGTGCCAGCAGCGTAGATACAGGGAACTATGGCTACACCTTC
v_gene: TRBV16; abundance: NA; d_gene: TRBD1; j_gene: TRBJ1-6; CDR3aa: CASGRDRGTSPLHF; CDR3nt: TGTGCCAGCGGAAGGGACAGGGGGACTTCACCCCTCCACTTT
v_gene: TRBV2; abundance: NA; d_gene: NA; j_gene: TRBJ1-4; CDR3aa: CASKSLVPNEKLFF; CDR3nt: TGTGCCAGCAAGAGTTTAGTGCCAAATGAAAAACTGTTTTTT
v_gene: TRBV6-1; abundance: NA; d_gene: NA; j_gene: TRBJ1-1; CDR3aa: CASRGGGNTEAFF; CDR3nt: TGTGCCAGCAGGGGAGGGGGAAACACTGAAGCTTTCTTT
v_gene: TRBV5-6; abundance: NA; d_gene: NA; j_gene: TRBJ2-7; CDR3aa: CASSYYSGQSTF; CDR3nt: TGTGCCAGCAGTTATTACTCAGGACAGTCGACCTTC
v_gene: TRBV7-2; abundance: NA; d_gene: NA; j_gene: TRBJ1-4; CDR3aa: CASSLAPEVNEKLFF; CDR3nt: TGTGCCAGCAGCTTAGCTCCAGAAGTTAATGAAAAACTGTTTTTT
v_gene: TRBV29-1; abundance: NA; d_gene: NA; j_gene: TRBJ1-1; CDR3aa: CSVEGITGLNTEAFF; CDR3nt: TGCAGCGTTGAAGGGATAACAGGATTGAACACTGAAGCTTTCTTT
v_gene: TRBV4-1; abundance: NA; d_gene: NA; j_gene: TRBJ1-6; CDR3aa: CASSQAFAGVPEAIRDGSPLHF; CDR3nt: TGCGCCAGCAGCCAAGCGTTCGCGGGGGTCCCCGAGGCAATCCGGGACGGTTCACCCCTCCACTTT
v_gene: TRBV2; abundance: NA; d_gene: TRBD2; j_gene: TRBJ2-5; CDR3aa: CASRIAGETQYF; CDR3nt: TGTGCCAGCAGGATAGCGGGTGAGACCCAGTACTTC
v_gene: TRBV5-4; abundance: NA; d_gene: TRBD2; j_gene: TRBJ2-1; CDR3aa: CASSLERGRVNEQFF; CDR3nt: TGTGCCAGCAGCTTAGAACGGGGGAGGGTCAATGAGCAGTTCTTC
v_gene: TRBV9; abundance: NA; d_gene: TRBD1; j_gene: TRBJ1-1; CDR3aa: CASSVAPTGATEAFF; CDR3nt: TGTGCCAGCAGCGTAGCTCCGACAGGGGCCACTGAAGCTTTCTTT
v_gene: TRBV6-4; abundance: NA; d_gene: NA; j_gene: TRBJ1-6; CDR3aa: CASSERAGSPLHF; CDR3nt: TGTGCCAGCAGTGAAAGGGCGGGCTCACCCCTCCACTTT
v_gene: TRBV6-4; abundance: NA; d_gene: NA; j_gene: TRBJ2-1; CDR3aa: CASLSSQGLHEQFF; CDR3nt: TGTGCCAGCCTCTCGTCCCAGGGGCTACATGAGCAGTTCTTC
v_gene: TRBV4-1; abundance: NA; d_gene: NA; j_gene: TRBJ1-2; CDR3aa: CASSQAGRSNYGYTF; CDR3nt: TGCGCCAGCAGCCAAGCGGGTCGATCAAACTATGGCTACACCTTC
v_gene: TRBV9; abundance: NA; d_gene: NA; j_gene: TRBJ2-1; CDR3aa: CASSGGHVAYNEQFF; CDR3nt: TGTGCCAGCAGCGGCGGACATGTAGCCTACAATGAGCAGTTCTTC
v_gene: TRBV6-5; abundance: NA; d_gene: NA; j_gene: TRBJ1-2; CDR3aa: CASSEANYYGYTF; CDR3nt: TGTGCCAGCAGTGAAGCTAACTACTATGGCTACACCTTC
v_gene: TRBV14; abundance: NA; d_gene: TRBD2; j_gene: TRBJ2-7; CDR3aa: CASSTAGGPFYEQYF; CDR3nt: TGTGCCAGCAGCACAGCGGGGGGGCCGTTCTACGAGCAGTACTTC
v_gene: TRBV7-2; abundance: NA; d_gene: NA; j_gene: TRBJ1-5; CDR3aa: CASSVGETLNQPQHF; CDR3nt: TGTGCCAGCAGCGTAGGGGAGACTCTCAATCAGCCCCAGCATTTT
v_gene: TRBV7-9; abundance: NA; d_gene: NA; j_gene: TRBJ1-1; CDR3aa: CASSSRTVNTEAFF; CDR3nt: TGTGCCAGCAGCTCCCGGACAGTGAACACTGAAGCTTTCTTT
v_gene: TRBV5-8; abundance: NA; d_gene: TRBD1; j_gene: TRBJ1-3; CDR3aa: CASSPGQHSGNTIYF; CDR3nt: TGTGCCAGCAGCCCGGGACAGCATTCTGGAAACACCATATATTTT
v_gene: TRBV7-2; abundance: NA; d_gene: TRBD1; j_gene: TRBJ2-7; CDR3aa: CASSLGGTGNYEQYF; CDR3nt: TGTGCCAGCAGCTTAGGAGGGACAGGGAACTACGAGCAGTACTTC
v_gene: TRBV6-5; abundance: NA; d_gene: NA; j_gene: TRBJ1-6; CDR3aa: CASSFLNSPLHF; CDR3nt: TGTGCCAGCAGTTTCCTTAATTCACCCCTCCACTTT
v_gene: TRBV6-6; abundance: NA; d_gene: NA; j_gene: TRBJ1-4; CDR3aa: CASRGGVPNNEKLFF; CDR3nt: TGTGCCAGCCGCGGCGGGGTGCCGAATAATGAAAAACTGTTTTTT
v_gene: TRBV7-9; abundance: NA; d_gene: NA; j_gene: TRBJ1-2; CDR3aa: CAGARGDSDGYTF; CDR3nt: TGTGCCGGAGCCCGGGGGGATTCGGATGGCTACACCTTC
v_gene: TRBV21-1; abundance: NA; d_gene: NA; j_gene: TRBJ1-2; CDR3aa: CANRGGAGYGYTF; CDR3nt: TGTGCCAACAGGGGGGGGGCGGGATATGGCTACACCTTC
v_gene: TRBV19; abundance: NA; d_gene: NA; j_gene: TRBJ2-1; CDR3aa: CASRLTANSYNEQFF; CDR3nt: TGTGCCAGTAGACTTACAGCAAACTCCTACAATGAGCAGTTCTTC
v_gene: TRBV4-3; abundance: NA; d_gene: NA; j_gene: TRBJ1-5; CDR3aa: CASSQSRIGNQPQHF; CDR3nt: TGCGCCAGCAGCCAATCCAGGATCGGAAATCAGCCCCAGCATTTT
v_gene: TRBV2; abundance: NA; d_gene: TRBD2; j_gene: TRBJ2-5; CDR3aa: CASSEGRGGKETQYF; CDR3nt: TGTGCCAGCAGTGAAGGCCGGGGGGGCAAAGAGACCCAGTACTTC